The present TCR beta chain was sequenced within a study of T-cell memory formation after mild COVID-19. Points from the study as a whole: CD4+ contracting clones were mainly CM and EM; CD8+ ones, EMRA. Pre-infection memory carried some responding clones, suggesting that cross-reactive memory joined. Day 15 to 85 contractors were CD4/CD8 balanced; later expanders leaned CD4+.

With constant-segment primers, 5'RACE yielded cDNA libraries of TCR alpha and TCR beta that carried sample barcodes and UMIs. TCRdb processed the 5' RACE reads anew with MiXCR; each CDR3 protein has one entry. The sample has about 310,000 distinct CDR3 sequences, around 19% seen once. In the case of this clonotype: Its specificity is not known.

This CDR3 spans 14 amino acids. V shed 2 bases and J shed 4 bases, with 10 bases lying between them. Per germline, CDR1 KGHSH and CDR2 LQKENI. This clonotype was obtained from a man aged 18 to 29 who had mild COVID-19 (a few samples of this study predate the infection). Cell type and time point are not known. The chain combines TRBV18 with TRBJ2-3, with a tentative D call TRBD2 (6 bases). Input material: PBMCs or a T cell subset sorted from them (not recorded which). The DNA for the CDR3 is TGTGCCAGCTCACCAATCCCGGGAGCAGATACGCAGTATTTT. Its protein is CASSPIPGADTQYF.